The following is a TCR beta chain sequence with its context. Trimming took off 1 base at V and 4 bases at J, with 7 bases between the two ends. This CDR3 has 13 amino acids. In the original processing: Counts of nucleated cells, estimated from reference gene primer amplification, were obtained. Clones were sequenced by immunoSEQ multiplex PCR, and TCRdb holds only the in-frame ones, with some missing. V, J and clone size are taken as reported in that table, and D and trimming were inferred from the DNA itself. Among tens of thousands of clones listed, 83% were seen once. This entry is derived from a study of blood T cell repertoires in COVID-19. About the study: Acute and convalescent COVID-19 samples came from the United States, Italy and Spain. The analysed material was cDNA or gDNA that came from T cells, B-cell-depleted T cells, or PBMCs.

The chain links TRBV12-3 or TRBV12-4 to TRBJ1-2; unclear D gene. Sequenced material: peripheral blood. The TCR comes from an elderly woman with acute or convalescent COVID-19. For the CDR3, the DNA is TGTGCCAGCAGTTTAGGCAGCGCCTATGGCTACACCTTC. The encoded protein is CASSLGSAYGYTF.